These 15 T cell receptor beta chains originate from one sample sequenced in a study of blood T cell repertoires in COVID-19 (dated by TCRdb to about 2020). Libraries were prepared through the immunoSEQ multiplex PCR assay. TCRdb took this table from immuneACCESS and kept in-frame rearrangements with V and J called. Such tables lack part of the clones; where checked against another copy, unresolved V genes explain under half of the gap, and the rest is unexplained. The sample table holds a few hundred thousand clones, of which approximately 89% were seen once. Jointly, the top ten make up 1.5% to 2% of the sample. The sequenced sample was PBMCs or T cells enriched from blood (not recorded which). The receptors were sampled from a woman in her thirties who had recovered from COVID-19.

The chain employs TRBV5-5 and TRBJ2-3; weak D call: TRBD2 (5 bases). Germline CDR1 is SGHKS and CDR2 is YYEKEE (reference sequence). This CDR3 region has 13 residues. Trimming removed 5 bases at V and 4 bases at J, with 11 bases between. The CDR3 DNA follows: TGTGCCAGCAGTCGCACACTAGCAGATACGCAGTATTTT. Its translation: CASSRTLADTQYF.

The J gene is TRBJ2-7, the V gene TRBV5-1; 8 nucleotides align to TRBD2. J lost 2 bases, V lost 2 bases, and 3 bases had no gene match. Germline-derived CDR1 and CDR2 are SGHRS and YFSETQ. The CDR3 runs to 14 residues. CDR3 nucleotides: TGCGCCAGCAGCTTCGGACTAGCCACCTACGAGCAGTACTTC. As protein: CASSFGLATYEQYF.

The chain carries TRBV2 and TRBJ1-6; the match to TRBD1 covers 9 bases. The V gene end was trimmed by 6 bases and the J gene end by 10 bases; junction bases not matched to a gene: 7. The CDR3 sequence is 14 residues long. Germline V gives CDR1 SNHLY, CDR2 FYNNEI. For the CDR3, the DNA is TGTGCCAGCAGCGAGGGACAGGGAGAATCACCCCTCCACTTT. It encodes CASSEGQGESPLHF.

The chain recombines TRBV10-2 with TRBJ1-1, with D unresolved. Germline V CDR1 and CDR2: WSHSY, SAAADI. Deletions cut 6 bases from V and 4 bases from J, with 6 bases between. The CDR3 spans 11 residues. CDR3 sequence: CASRDFTEAFF. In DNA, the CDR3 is TGCGCCAGCAGGGACTTCACTGAAGCTTTCTTT.

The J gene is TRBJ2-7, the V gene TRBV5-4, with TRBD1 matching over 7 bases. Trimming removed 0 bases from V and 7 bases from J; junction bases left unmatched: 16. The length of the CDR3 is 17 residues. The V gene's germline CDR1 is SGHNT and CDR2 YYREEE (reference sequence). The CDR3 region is CASSLAPGTATRFEQYF. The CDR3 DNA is TGTGCCAGCAGCTTGGCTCCCGGGACAGCCACTCGCTTTGAGCAGTACTTC.

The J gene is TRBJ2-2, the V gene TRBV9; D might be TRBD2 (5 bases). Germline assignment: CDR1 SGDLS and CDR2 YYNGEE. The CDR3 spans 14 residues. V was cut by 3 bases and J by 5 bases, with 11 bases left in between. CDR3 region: CASSALGGTGELFF. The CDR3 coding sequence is TGTGCCAGCAGCGCTTTAGGAGGAACCGGGGAGCTGTTTTTT.

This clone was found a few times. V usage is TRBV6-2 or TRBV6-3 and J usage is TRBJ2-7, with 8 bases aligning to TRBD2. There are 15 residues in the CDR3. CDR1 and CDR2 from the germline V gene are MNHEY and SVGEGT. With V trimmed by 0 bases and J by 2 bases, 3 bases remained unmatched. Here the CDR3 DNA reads TGTGCCAGCAGTTACTCGCCGGGAGGGCCCTACGAGCAGTACTTC. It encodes CASSYSPGGPYEQYF.

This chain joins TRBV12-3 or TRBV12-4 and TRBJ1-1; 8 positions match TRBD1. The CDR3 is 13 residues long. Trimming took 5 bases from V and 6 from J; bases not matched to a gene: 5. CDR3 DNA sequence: TGTGCCAGCAGTCGACAGGGGTTCTCTGAAGCTTTCTTT. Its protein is CASSRQGFSEAFF.

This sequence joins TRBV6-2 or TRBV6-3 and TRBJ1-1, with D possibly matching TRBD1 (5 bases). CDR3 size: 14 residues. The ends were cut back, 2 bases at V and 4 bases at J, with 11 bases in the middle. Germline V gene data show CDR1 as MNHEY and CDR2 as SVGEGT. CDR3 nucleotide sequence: TGTGCCAGCAGTTACGATGGGGGGAGCACTGAAGCTTTCTTT. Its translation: CASSYDGGSTEAFF.

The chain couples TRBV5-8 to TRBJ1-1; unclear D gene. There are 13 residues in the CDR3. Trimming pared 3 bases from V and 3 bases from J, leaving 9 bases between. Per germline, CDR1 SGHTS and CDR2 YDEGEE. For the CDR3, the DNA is TGTGCCAGCAGCTATGGGCCTGACACTGAAGCTTTCTTT. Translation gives CASSYGPDTEAFF.

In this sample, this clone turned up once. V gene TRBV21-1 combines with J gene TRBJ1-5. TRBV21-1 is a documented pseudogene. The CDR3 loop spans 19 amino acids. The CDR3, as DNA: TGTGCCAGCAGCAAAGGGGTGAGGGATTTCCAATATAGCAATCAGCCCCAGCATTTT. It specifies CASSKGVRDFQYSNQPQHF.

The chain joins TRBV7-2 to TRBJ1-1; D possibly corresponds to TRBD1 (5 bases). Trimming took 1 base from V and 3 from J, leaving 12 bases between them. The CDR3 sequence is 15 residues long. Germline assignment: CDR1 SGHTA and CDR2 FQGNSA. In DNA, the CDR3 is TGTGCCAGCAGCTTAGGACAGAGTTCTTACACTGAAGCTTTCTTT. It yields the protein CASSLGQSSYTEAFF.

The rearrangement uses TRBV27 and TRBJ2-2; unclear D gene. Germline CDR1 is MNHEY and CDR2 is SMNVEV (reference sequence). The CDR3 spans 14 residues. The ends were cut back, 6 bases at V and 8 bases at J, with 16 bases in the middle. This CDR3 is CASSPSLGVGELFF. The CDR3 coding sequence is TGTGCCAGCAGCCCTTCCCTAGGAGTGGGGGAGCTGTTTTTT.

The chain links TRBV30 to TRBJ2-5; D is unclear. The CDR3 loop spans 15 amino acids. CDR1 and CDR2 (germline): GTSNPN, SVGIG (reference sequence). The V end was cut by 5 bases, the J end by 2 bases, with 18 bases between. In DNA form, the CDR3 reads TGTGCCTGGGATCCGAGGCGCCCCCAGCAAGAGACCCAGTACTTC. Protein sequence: CAWDPRRPQQETQYF.

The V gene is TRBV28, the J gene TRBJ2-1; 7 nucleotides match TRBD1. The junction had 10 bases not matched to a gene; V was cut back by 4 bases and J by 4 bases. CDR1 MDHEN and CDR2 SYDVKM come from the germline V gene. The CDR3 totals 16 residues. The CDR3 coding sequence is TGTGCCAGCAGTTCCCCCGGGACAGCTAATTACAATGAGCAGTTCTTC. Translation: CASSSPGTANYNEQFF.